The rows below give T cell receptor beta chains drawn from one sample of a study of vaccination effects on CD4 cells after COVID-19. For these TCRs, the target antigens are not known. Data came from immunoSEQ multiplex PCR; TCRdb stores just in-frame clones and leaves some out. Found here are 25,000 to 35,000 clones, 74% of them singletons; the top ten hold 17%. Sequences were derived from CD4+ T cells from PBMCs cultured with HCoV-OC43 spike peptides, sampled after COVID-19 vaccination. Receptors were obtained from a human donor who received a COVID-19 vaccine. CDR3s include the opening cysteine and the closing phenylalanine or tryptophan. Fields, in order: V gene, J gene, D gene, clone size, CDR3 protein, CDR3 DNA. The D gene is left open where the match is weak. Part of the rows lack a size; the others show once, few, many or a class for expanded clones.

>TRBV5-1|TRBJ2-5|TRBD2|NA
CASSLSSGQSSTQYF
TGCGCCAGCAGTCTCTCTAGCGGGCAGAGTTCGACCCAGTACTTC
>TRBV7-2|TRBJ1-1|TRBD1|few
CASSLGQGKSEAFF
TGTGCCAGCAGCTTAGGACAGGGGAAATCTGAAGCTTTCTTT
>TRBV9|TRBJ2-7|TRBD2|NA
CASSVGRTSSHEQYF
TGTGCCAGCAGCGTAGGGAGGACTAGTAGTCACGAGCAGTACTTC
>TRBV27|TRBJ1-6|NA|NA
CASSFVASSYNSPLHF
TGTGCCAGCAGTTTTGTGGCCAGCTCCTATAATTCACCCCTCCACTTT
>TRBV6-5|TRBJ2-2|NA|NA
CASSSTANTGELFF
TGTGCCAGCAGTTCGACAGCGAACACCGGGGAGCTGTTTTTT
>TRBV10-3|TRBJ1-5|NA|few
CAISESGVTLDNQPQHF
TGTGCCATCAGTGAGTCTGGGGTAACTCTCGACAATCAGCCCCAGCATTTT
>TRBV25-1|TRBJ1-6|TRBD1|NA
CASSTTGTGNSPLHF
TGTGCCAGCAGCACCACCGGGACAGGGAATTCACCCCTCCACTTT
>TRBV9|TRBJ2-2|TRBD1|NA
CASSIQGGTGELFF
TGTGCCAGCAGCATACAGGGGGGAACCGGGGAGCTGTTTTTT
>TRBV30|TRBJ2-1|TRBD2|few
CAWARLAGGSSYNEQFF
TGTGCCTGGGCTAGACTAGCGGGGGGTAGCTCCTACAATGAGCAGTTCTTC
>TRBV5-1|TRBJ1-1|NA|NA
CASSFSQGTEAFF
TGCGCCAGCAGCTTCTCTCAGGGCACTGAAGCTTTCTTT
>TRBV9|TRBJ2-7|TRBD2|NA
CASSAVAGGGLEQYF
TGTGCCAGCAGCGCCGTAGCGGGAGGCGGTCTCGAGCAGTACTTC
>TRBV28|TRBJ2-2|NA|NA
CASSLPTGELFF
TGTGCCAGCAGTCTTCCTACCGGGGAGCTGTTTTTT
>TRBV27|TRBJ1-1|NA|NA
CASSSWDYLSNTEAFF
TGTGCCAGCAGTTCATGGGATTATCTATCCAACACTGAAGCTTTCTTT
>TRBV29-1|TRBJ1-1|NA|few
CSVEGRLNTEAFF
TGCAGCGTTGAGGGACGGCTGAACACTGAAGCTTTCTTT
>TRBV14|TRBJ2-7|NA|NA
CASSRAGKESYEQYF
TGTGCCAGCAGCCGAGCCGGAAAGGAGTCCTACGAGCAGTACTTC
>TRBV27|TRBJ2-1|NA|NA
CASSLGFLRVGEQFF
TGTGCCAGCAGTTTAGGGTTCTTAAGGGTCGGTGAGCAGTTCTTC
>TRBV7-9|TRBJ2-5|NA|NA
CASSPRGRETQYF
TGTGCCAGCAGCCCAAGGGGCCGTGAGACCCAGTACTTC
>TRBV3-1/TRBV3-2|TRBJ2-2|TRBD2|few
CASSQGSTSGLPGELFF
TGTGCCAGCAGCCAAGGTTCGACTAGCGGTCTCCCCGGGGAGCTGTTTTTT
>TRBV6-5|TRBJ1-5|NA|few
CASRQGSNQPQHF
TGTGCCAGCAGACAGGGCAGCAATCAGCCCCAGCATTTT
>TRBV10-3|TRBJ2-7|TRBD2|NA
CAIISSLAGDYEQYF
TGTGCCATCATCTCTTCTCTAGCGGGGGATTACGAGCAGTACTTC
>TRBV11-3|TRBJ2-5|TRBD1|once
CASSRDRGFQETQYF
TGTGCCAGCAGCCGGGACAGGGGTTTCCAAGAGACCCAGTACTTC
>TRBV5-1|TRBJ2-1|TRBD2|NA
CASSSAGNYNEQFF
TGCGCCAGCAGCTCAGCGGGAAACTACAATGAGCAGTTCTTC
>TRBV24-1|TRBJ1-1|NA|NA
CATSVKGGTEAFF
TGTGCCACCAGTGTTAAGGGGGGGACTGAAGCTTTCTTT
>TRBV3-1/TRBV3-2|TRBJ2-1|TRBD1|once
CASSPRQGGRNEQFF
TGTGCCAGCAGCCCACGACAGGGGGGCCGGAATGAGCAGTTCTTC
>TRBV13|TRBJ1-1|TRBD1|NA
CATQKWGQGFSEAFF
TGTGCCACACAAAAGTGGGGACAGGGCTTCAGTGAAGCTTTCTTT
>TRBV3-1/TRBV3-2|TRBJ2-1|TRBD2|NA
CASSQSAGGPNEQFF
TGTGCCAGCAGCCAATCAGCGGGAGGCCCCAATGAGCAGTTCTTC
>TRBV5-1|TRBJ2-7|NA|NA
CASLPLPGLRLNEQYF
TGCGCCAGCCTACCACTCCCGGGACTGCGACTGAACGAGCAGTACTTC
>TRBV7-9|TRBJ2-3|NA|NA
CASRLYGTAVTDTQYF
TGTGCCAGCAGACTGTACGGGACCGCGGTTACAGATACGCAGTATTTT
>TRBV5-5|TRBJ1-2|NA|NA
CASSQNTQGAYGYTF
TGTGCCAGCAGCCAAAATACACAGGGTGCCTATGGCTACACCTTC
>TRBV3-1/TRBV3-2|TRBJ2-7|TRBD1|once
CASSRQRTTGGVTYEQYF
TGTGCCAGCAGCCGCCAACGGACGACAGGGGGGGTGACCTACGAGCAGTACTTC
>TRBV3-1/TRBV3-2|TRBJ2-7|NA|few
CASSLRGEGTSYEQYF
TGTGCCAGCAGCCTCCGGGGTGAGGGGACCTCCTACGAGCAGTACTTC
>TRBV5-1|TRBJ2-7|TRBD1|NA
CASSLARGRSYEQYF
TGCGCCAGCAGCTTGGCCAGGGGGCGATCCTACGAGCAGTACTTC
>TRBV19|TRBJ1-2|NA|NA
CASSILDSGYGYTF
TGTGCCAGTAGTATCCTGGACAGTGGGTATGGCTACACCTTC
>TRBV19|TRBJ1-3|NA|NA
CASTRRSSGNTIYF
TGTGCCAGTACCCGCAGGAGCTCTGGAAACACCATATATTTT
>TRBV7-2|TRBJ2-5|TRBD2|NA
CASSTSTSGGAQTQYF
TGTGCCAGCAGCACAAGCACTAGCGGGGGGGCCCAGACCCAGTACTTC
>TRBV6-5|TRBJ1-1|NA|NA
CASSYGEGPFEAFF
TGTGCCAGCAGTTACGGGGAGGGCCCCTTTGAAGCTTTCTTT
>TRBV7-9|TRBJ2-3|TRBD2|NA
CASSLVILAGTDTQYF
TGTGCCAGCAGCTTGGTTATACTAGCGGGCACAGATACGCAGTATTTT
>TRBV7-9|TRBJ2-7|NA|NA
CASSLGGKGEQYF
TGTGCCAGCAGCTTAGGGGGGAAAGGCGAGCAGTACTTC
>TRBV6-4|TRBJ1-2|NA|NA
CASSEGANYGYTF
TGTGCCAGCAGTGAAGGGGCTAACTATGGCTACACCTTC
>TRBV12-3/TRBV12-4|TRBJ2-7|NA|NA
CASSPDTPEQYF
TGTGCCAGCAGCCCTGACACACCCGAGCAGTACTTC
>TRBV24-1|TRBJ2-1|NA|NA
CATSDFRQGNEQFF
TGTGCCACCAGTGATTTTCGTCAGGGCAATGAGCAGTTCTTC
>TRBV7-8|TRBJ2-1|NA|NA
CASRRQPGRAGDEQFF
TGTGCCAGCAGGCGTCAGCCCGGACGGGCTGGCGATGAGCAGTTCTTC
>TRBV9|TRBJ1-5|NA|NA
CASSPTGRENQPQHF
TGTGCCAGCAGCCCGACTGGGAGAGAGAATCAGCCCCAGCATTTT
>TRBV10-1|TRBJ1-1|NA|few
CASRRPGGEAFF
TGCGCCAGCAGACGACCGGGGGGTGAAGCTTTCTTT
>TRBV18|TRBJ2-5|TRBD1|NA
CASSPRLVTGGTETQYF
TGTGCCAGCTCACCCCGGCTCGTGACAGGGGGTACGGAGACCCAGTACTTC
>TRBV2|TRBJ2-3|TRBD2|NA
CASRVYGGAGTDTQYF
TGTGCCAGCAGAGTATACGGGGGGGCGGGCACAGATACGCAGTATTTT
>TRBV11-1|TRBJ2-3|TRBD1|NA
CASSKAGTGPTDTQYF
TGTGCCAGCAGCAAGGCCGGGACAGGGCCCACAGATACGCAGTATTTT
>TRBV6-5|TRBJ1-5|NA|NA
CASSSRAGYSNQPQHF
TGTGCCAGCAGTTCAAGGGCAGGTTATAGCAATCAGCCCCAGCATTTT
>TRBV6-1|TRBJ2-1|NA|NA
CASSEIGGVDEQFF
TGTGCCAGCAGTGAAATTGGAGGGGTTGATGAGCAGTTCTTC
>TRBV2|TRBJ2-7|NA|NA
CASSPGTPSYEQYF
TGTGCCAGCTCTCCCGGGACACCTTCCTACGAGCAGTACTTC
>TRBV5-1|TRBJ1-1|NA|NA
CASSLGQTEAFF
TGCGCCAGCAGCTTGGGTCAGACTGAAGCTTTCTTT
>TRBV18|TRBJ1-1|NA|NA
CASSPQEGWTEAFF
TGTGCCAGCTCACCGCAAGAGGGTTGGACTGAAGCTTTCTTT
>TRBV27|TRBJ1-2|NA|NA
CASSLTGMGGYTF
TGTGCCAGCAGTTTAACAGGAATGGGTGGCTACACCTTC
>TRBV11-3|TRBJ1-4|NA|once
CASSLFEKEKLFF
TGTGCCAGCAGCTTATTTGAGAAGGAAAAACTGTTTTTT
>TRBV6-1|TRBJ1-5|NA|NA
CASSEQSVSNQPQHF
TGTGCCAGCAGTGAACAATCAGTCTCCAATCAGCCCCAGCATTTT